These 22 T cell receptor beta chains came from one sample sequenced in a study of cytomegalovirus exposure and HLA in healthy donors. Primers for the PCR totalled 60 Vbeta and 13 Jbeta. The repertoire was sequenced with immunoSEQ multiplex PCR; TCRdb's copy has only in-frame clones and lacks some. The data contain roughly 130,000 clones, about 80% of them singletons. The specimen sequenced was PBMCs. These receptors were taken from a man between 18 and 29 years old in good health and CMV-seronegative.

The CDR3: CASSLDPREVNTEAFF. CDR3 coding DNA: TGTGCCAGCAGCTTAGATCCTCGGGAGGTGAACACTGAAGCTTTCTTT. The gene calls are TRBV11-2 and TRBJ1-1; D uncertain. Germline values: CDR1 SGHAT, CDR2 FQNNGV. This CDR3 spans 16 amino acids. The V end was cut by 0 bases, the J end by 0 bases, with 11 bases between.

V and J are TRBV2 and TRBJ2-2; D remains ambiguous. The CDR3 is made up of 14 amino acids. V was trimmed by 3 bases and J by 1 base, leaving 6 bases between them. Germline V lookup: CDR1 SNHLY, CDR2 FYNNEI. The CDR3: CASSERQNTGELFF. The DNA for the CDR3 is TGTGCCAGCAGTGAGCGTCAGAACACCGGGGAGCTGTTTTTT.

This clone was observed a few times. The chain links TRBV9 to TRBJ2-5, with TRBD1 matching 7 bases. The CDR3 totals 15 residues. V was clipped by 4 bases and J by 5 bases; unmatched bases: 11. CDR1 and CDR2 (germline): SGDLS, YYNGEE. The DNA for the CDR3 is TGTGCCAGCAGCCCGGCGCAGACAGGGTACGAGACCCAGTACTTC. This sequence encodes CASSPAQTGYETQYF.

CDR3 bases: TGTGCCAGCAGCTTGGACAGGATTGAGCAGTTCTTC. Translated: CASSLDRIEQFF. This rearrangement joins TRBV5-6 to TRBJ2-1; D possibly corresponds to TRBD1 (5 bases). The CDR3 runs 12 residues. Trimming took 0 bases from V and 9 from J, leaving 7 bases between them. CDR1 and CDR2 from the germline V gene are SGHDT and YYEEEE.

This clone came up once. The chain joins TRBV9 to TRBJ2-1; 9 bases match TRBD2. Trimming cost V 4 bases and J 3 bases; bases outside gene matches: 5. Germline V gene lookup returns CDR1 SGDLS and CDR2 YYNGEE. There are 15 residues in the CDR3. The CDR3 region has the DNA TGTGCCAGCAGCTCTAGCGGGAATATCTACAATGAGCAGTTCTTC. Translation gives CASSSSGNIYNEQFF. Full variable domain (remainder filled in from reference TRBV9 and TRBJ2-1): DSGVTQTPKHLITATGQRVTLRCSPRSGDLSVYWYQQSLDQGLQFLIQYYNGEERAKGNILERFSAQQFPDLHSELNLSSLELGDSALYFCASSSSGNIYNEQFFGPGTRLTVL.

This rearrangement joins TRBV10-3 to TRBJ2-6, with TRBD1 as a possible D gene (6 bases). CDR1 is ENHRY and CDR2 is SYGVKD in the germline V gene. The CDR3 runs 16 residues. Trimming pared 2 bases from V and 2 bases from J, leaving 10 bases between. The CDR3 region is CAISENYRAGANVLTF. The CDR3 bases are TGTGCCATCAGTGAGAATTACAGGGCTGGGGCCAACGTCCTGACTTTC.

The J gene is TRBJ2-2, the V gene TRBV5-4; TRBD2 aligns across 7 bases. The CDR3 extends over 17 amino acids. CDR1 is SGHNT and CDR2 is YYREEE in the germline V gene (reference sequence). V shed 0 bases and J 4 bases; nucleotides not matched to a gene: 9. CDR3 DNA sequence: TGTGCCAGCAGCTTGGGGGGTTCGCTAGCGGCCACCGGGGAGCTGTTTTTT. It encodes CASSLGGSLAATGELFF.

This clone was observed a single time. The chain carries TRBV7-9 and TRBJ1-1, with TRBD1 as a possible D gene (5 bases). Germline V CDR1 and CDR2: SEHNR, FQNEAQ (reference sequence). The ends were cut back, 4 bases at V and 0 bases at J, with 15 bases in the middle. CDR3 length: 16 residues. CDR3 residues: CASSSAGGAMNTEAFF. The CDR3 DNA is TGTGCCAGCAGCTCGGCAGGAGGGGCAATGAACACTGAAGCTTTCTTT.

This sequence joins TRBV5-1 and TRBJ2-5; weak D call: TRBD1 (5 bases). Trimming left V 3 bases short and J 1 base short, with 10 bases between. Per the germline V gene, CDR1 is SGHRS and CDR2 is YFSETQ. The length of the CDR3 is 14 residues. CDR3 DNA sequence: TGCGCCAGCAGCTCCCAGGGTTTCCAAGAGACCCAGTACTTC. Protein sequence: CASSSQGFQETQYF. Full variable domain (outside the CDR3, taken from reference TRBV5-1 and TRBJ2-5): KAGVTQTPRYLIKTRGQQVTLSCSPISGHRSVSWYQQTPGQGLQFLFEYFSETQRNKGNFPGRFSGRQFSNSRSEMNVSTLELGDSALYLCASSSQGFQETQYFGPGTRLLVL.

V usage is TRBV7-2 and J usage is TRBJ2-1; TRBD2 is a possible D gene (5 bases). CDR1 SGHTA and CDR2 FQGNSA come from the germline V gene. There are 15 residues in the CDR3. Trimming stripped 7 bases from V and 2 bases from J, with 15 bases between. The CDR3 protein is CASNTRGLPYNEQFF. The CDR3 DNA is TGTGCCAGCAACACTAGAGGGCTGCCCTACAATGAGCAGTTCTTC.

The chain links TRBV27 to TRBJ2-7; D call uncertain. Deletions cut 5 bases from V and 5 bases from J, with 13 bases between. This CDR3 spans 13 amino acids. Germline-derived CDR1 and CDR2 are MNHEY and SMNVEV (reference sequence). In DNA form, the CDR3 reads TGTGCCAGCAGTACATCTCGAATCCACGAGCAGTACTTC. Its protein product is CASSTSRIHEQYF.

The chain carries TRBV30 and TRBJ2-5; TRBD1 matches at 7 bases. CDR3 length: 16 amino acids. After removal of 3 bases from V and 2 bases from J, the junction contained 12 bases not matched to a gene. Germline CDR1 reads GTSNPN; CDR2 reads SVGIG (reference sequence). The CDR3 spells CAWSFGRDREQETQYF. The CDR3 coding sequence is TGTGCCTGGAGCTTCGGGCGAGACAGGGAACAAGAGACCCAGTACTTC.

This clone has only one observation. The chain recombines TRBV4-2 with TRBJ2-2, with 10 positions matching TRBD2. This CDR3 is built from 17 residues. After removal of 1 base from V and 3 bases from J, the junction contained 5 bases not matched to a gene. Germline CDR1 reads LGHNA; CDR2 reads YNFKEQ. Here the CDR3 reads CASSQGSGREYTGELFF. In DNA form, the CDR3 reads TGTGCCAGCAGCCAAGGGAGCGGGAGGGAGTACACCGGGGAGCTGTTTTTT.

The chain uses TRBV30 and TRBJ2-5; TRBD2 agrees at 9 bases. With 0 bases clipped from V and 0 bases from J, the junction kept 8 bases outside the gene matches. The CDR3 spans 17 residues. Germline CDR1 and CDR2: GTSNPN and SVGIG (reference sequence). The CDR3 bases are TGTGCCTGGAGTGTATGGGGCGGGAGGGGATACCAAGAGACCCAGTACTTC. Protein: CAWSVWGGRGYQETQYF. The full variable domain, in which reference TRBV30 and TRBJ2-5 provide the parts outside the CDR3, is SQTIHQWPATLVQPVGSPLSLECTVEGTSNPNLYWYRQAAGRGLQLLFYSVGIGQISSEVPQNLSASRPQDRQFILSSKKLLLSDSGFYLCAWSVWGGRGYQETQYFGPGTRLLVL.

The chain couples TRBV7-2 to TRBJ2-7; 11 bases line up with TRBD2. V lost 1 base, J lost 2 bases, and 4 bases stayed unmatched. The germline CDR1 and CDR2 sequences are SGHTA and FQGNSA. The CDR3 consists of 16 residues. CDR3 nucleotide sequence: TGTGCCAGCAGCTTAGACGGGACTAGCGGAACCTACGAGCAGTACTTC. It specifies CASSLDGTSGTYEQYF.

The rearrangement joins TRBV6-6 to TRBJ1-1; 8 nucleotides align to TRBD1. In germline, CDR1 is MNHNY, CDR2 SVGAGI (reference sequence). V lost 4 bases and J lost 7; bases outside the gene matches: 5. The CDR3 has 13 residues. The CDR3 bases are TGTGCCAGCAGTTCCCGACAGGGGAGTGAAGCTTTCTTT. This gives the protein CASSSRQGSEAFF.

The chain recombines TRBV5-1 with TRBJ2-7, with D perhaps matching TRBD2 (6 bases). This CDR3 contains 15 residues. V gave up 0 bases and J gave up 8 bases, with 18 bases separating them. The V gene's germline CDR1 is SGHRS and CDR2 YFSETQ. CDR3: CASSLEGTGAKKQYF. The CDR3 region has the DNA TGCGCCAGCAGCTTGGAAGGGACTGGGGCTAAGAAGCAGTACTTC. The full variable domain, with the rest looked up from reference TRBV5-1 and TRBJ2-7, is KAGVTQTPRYLIKTRGQQVTLSCSPISGHRSVSWYQQTPGQGLQFLFEYFSETQRNKGNFPGRFSGRQFSNSRSEMNVSTLELGDSALYLCASSLEGTGAKKQYFGPGTRLTVT.

Note on this clone: At the DNA level, this CDR3 is encoded by other sequences in the same sample as well. The gene calls are TRBV25-1 and TRBJ2-3; D is perhaps TRBD1 (5 bases). There are 15 residues in the CDR3. Between the trimmed V and J ends, which lost 3 bases and 6 bases, there was a span of 16 bases. Germline V lookup: CDR1 MGHDK, CDR2 SYGVNS. DNA of the CDR3: TGTGCCAGCAGTGATGTAAGGGGTTCGATGGATACGCAGTATTTT. Its protein is CASSDVRGSMDTQYF. The variable domain in full, completed from reference TRBV25-1 and TRBJ2-3, reads EADIYQTPRYLVIGTGKKITLECSQTMGHDKMYWYQQDPGMELHLIHYSYGVNSTEKGDLSSESTVSRIRTEHFPLTLESARPSHTSQYLCASSDVRGSMDTQYFGPGTRLTVL.

This clone was detected only a few times. The CDR3 protein is CASSQDSPGYSNQPQHF. CDR3 DNA sequence: TGCGCCAGCAGCCAGGATAGCCCTGGTTATAGCAATCAGCCCCAGCATTTT. V and J are TRBV4-1 and TRBJ1-5, with D uncertain. The germline gives CDR1 MGHRA, CDR2 YSYEKL. CDR3 length: 17 residues. V dropped 3 bases and J dropped 0 bases, with 15 bases sitting between them.

This clone has only a few counts. This sequence joins TRBV4-3 and TRBJ2-5, with a weak D call TRBD2 (5 bases). The germline V gene has CDR1 LGHNA and CDR2 YSLEER. Trimming took off 2 bases at V and 7 bases at J, with 17 bases between the two ends. This CDR3 spans 15 amino acids. The CDR3 DNA reads TGCGCCAGCAGCCAAACCCTGGACGGGATGGCGACCCAGTACTTC. Amino acids: CASSQTLDGMATQYF.

There are a few counts of this clone. The chain uses TRBV5-8 and TRBJ2-3, with 9 bases lining up with TRBD2. The germline V gene encodes CDR1 SGHTS and CDR2 YDEGEE. This CDR3 comprises 15 residues. V was clipped by 6 bases and J by 4 bases; unmatched bases: 9. Written as DNA, the CDR3 is TGTGCCAGCAATTCCGGGACTAGCAGTCCAGATACGCAGTATTTT. This sequence encodes CASNSGTSSPDTQYF.

The chain carries TRBV4-1 and TRBJ1-2, with TRBD1 identical over 10 bases. V dropped 0 bases and J dropped 6; count of bases not matched to a gene: 4. Germline V lookup: CDR1 MGHRA, CDR2 YSYEKL. This CDR3 has 15 residues. CDR3 bases: TGCGCCAGCAGCCAAGATCTTGGGACAGGGGATGGCTACACCTTC. Protein: CASSQDLGTGDGYTF.